Following are 9 T cell receptor beta chains from one sample sequenced in a study of circulating and synovial CD4+ cells in juvenile arthritis. TCRdb's table, derived via immunoSEQ multiplex PCR, lists solely in-frame clones and lacks some. The table shows around 30,000 clones, with nearly 95% occurring only once. The sequencing sample was made of CD4+ T cells from blood. These receptors all stem from a human donor with juvenile idiopathic arthritis.

V is TRBV19 and J is TRBJ2-5; a possible D gene is TRBD2 (6 bases). Germline-derived CDR1 and CDR2 are LNHDA and SQIVND (reference sequence). Trimming left V 6 bases short and J 1 base short, with 9 bases between. The CDR3 covers 13 residues. CDR3 amino acids: CASSGSRQETQYF. The CDR3 DNA follows: TGTGCCAGTAGCGGGAGCCGCCAAGAGACCCAGTACTTC.

The chain is built from TRBV27 and TRBJ2-2; 10 bases align to TRBD2. Losses at the gene ends were 8 bases for V and 6 bases for J; bases not matched to a gene: 9. The CDR3 extends over 15 amino acids. The germline V gene has CDR1 MNHEY and CDR2 SMNVEV (reference sequence). Written as DNA, the CDR3 is TGTGCCAGCCTGCAGAGCGGGGGGGCCCCCGGGGAGCTGTTTTTT. The encoded protein is CASLQSGGAPGELFF.

The V and J genes are TRBV28 and TRBJ2-1, with D possibly matching TRBD1 (5 bases). Trimming removed 6 bases from V and 2 bases from J, with 14 bases in between. The germline V gene encodes CDR1 MDHEN and CDR2 SYDVKM. This CDR3 region has 15 residues. CDR3 in DNA: TGTGCCAGCAGCTCCGACAGAAGCACCTACAATGAGCAGTTCTTC. Amino acid sequence: CASSSDRSTYNEQFF. Full variable domain (outside the CDR3, taken from reference TRBV28 and TRBJ2-1): DVKVTQSSRYLVKRTGEKVFLECVQDMDHENMFWYRQDPGLGLRLIYFSYDVKMKEKGDIPEGYSVSREKKERFSLILESASTNQTSMYLCASSSDRSTYNEQFFGPGTRLTVL.

CDR3 protein: CASSERETQYF. The CDR3 bases are TGTGCCAGCAGTGAACGGGAGACCCAGTACTTC. V is TRBV2 and J is TRBJ2-5, with D unresolved. The CDR3 runs to 11 residues. Germline loops: CDR1 SNHLY, CDR2 FYNNEI. Trimming cost V 2 bases and J 5 bases, with 3 bases left between them.

The V gene is TRBV6-5, the J gene TRBJ2-1; the D gene is possibly TRBD1 (5 bases). CDR3 size: 14 residues. Germline assignment: CDR1 MNHEY and CDR2 SVGAGI. Between the trimmed V and J ends, which lost 9 bases and 2 bases, there was a span of 14 bases. CDR3 in DNA: TGTGCCAGTGCAGGGCTTCGAACCTACAATGAGCAGTTCTTC. This translates into CASAGLRTYNEQFF.

The CDR3 region has the DNA TGTGCCAGCTCACCTCCGGGACAGCAAGAGACCCAGTACTTC. Amino acid sequence: CASSPPGQQETQYF. The chain joins TRBV18 to TRBJ2-5, with 7 bases aligning to TRBD1. The J segment lost 2 bases and the V segment lost 3 bases, leaving 3 bases of the junction unmatched. The germline V gene has CDR1 KGHSH and CDR2 LQKENI. The CDR3 covers 14 residues.

The chain recombines TRBV11-3 with TRBJ2-3; D may be TRBD1 (6 bases). The CDR3 runs 15 residues. CDR1 is SGHNT and CDR2 is YENEEA in the germline V gene. V was clipped by 1 base and J by 2 bases, with 10 bases between them. DNA for the CDR3: TGTGCCAGCAGCTTAGGGGGGCAAGACACAGATACGCAGTATTTT. Translating it yields CASSLGGQDTDTQYF.

This chain links TRBV5-4 with TRBJ1-4; D unresolved. CDR1 and CDR2 from the germline V gene are SGHNT and YYREEE (reference sequence). The V and J ends lost 4 bases and 4 bases respectively, with 14 bases between them. This CDR3 is 15 amino acids long. CDR3 sequence reads: CASSPRVHGNEKLFF. CDR3 nucleotides: TGTGCCAGCAGCCCCCGGGTGCATGGTAATGAAAAACTGTTTTTT.

The J gene is TRBJ2-7, the V gene TRBV2; 14 bases align to TRBD2. Per germline, CDR1 SNHLY and CDR2 FYNNEI. The CDR3 is 16 residues long. J lost 2 bases, V lost 5 bases, and 5 bases had no gene match. The CDR3 DNA reads as TGTGCCAGCAGTCATCAGACTAGCGGGGGGGCCTACGAGCAGTACTTC. It encodes CASSHQTSGGAYEQYF.